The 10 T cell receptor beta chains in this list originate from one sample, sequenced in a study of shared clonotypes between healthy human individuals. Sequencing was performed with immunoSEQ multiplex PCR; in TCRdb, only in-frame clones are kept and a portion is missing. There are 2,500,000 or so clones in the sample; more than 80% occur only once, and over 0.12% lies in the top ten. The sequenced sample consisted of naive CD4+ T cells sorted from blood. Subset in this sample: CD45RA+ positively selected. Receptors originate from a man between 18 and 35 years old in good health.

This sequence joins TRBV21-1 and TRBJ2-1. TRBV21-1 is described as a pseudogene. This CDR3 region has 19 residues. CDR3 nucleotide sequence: TGTGCCAGCAGCAAAGCACAAGCCACGCTAAAACCCTCCTACAATGAGCAGTTCTTC. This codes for CASSKAQATLKPSYNEQFF.

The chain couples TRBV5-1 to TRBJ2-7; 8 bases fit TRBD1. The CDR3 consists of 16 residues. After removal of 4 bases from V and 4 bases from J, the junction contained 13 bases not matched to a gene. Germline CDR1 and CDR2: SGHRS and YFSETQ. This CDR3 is CASSTGTGPIRYEQYF. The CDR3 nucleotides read TGCGCCAGCAGCACAGGGACAGGTCCCATCCGATACGAGCAGTACTTC.

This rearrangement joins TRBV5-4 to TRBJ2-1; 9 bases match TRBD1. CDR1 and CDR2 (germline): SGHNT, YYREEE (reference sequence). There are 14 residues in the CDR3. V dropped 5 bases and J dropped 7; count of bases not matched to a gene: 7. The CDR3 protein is CASRPNRGQNEQFF. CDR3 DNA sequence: TGTGCCAGCAGGCCTAACAGGGGGCAGAATGAGCAGTTCTTC. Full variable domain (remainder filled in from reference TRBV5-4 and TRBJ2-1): ETGVTQSPTHLIKTRGQQVTLRCSSQSGHNTVSWYQQALGQGPQFIFQYYREEENGRGNFPPRFSGLQFPNYSSELNVNALELDDSALYLCASRPNRGQNEQFFGPGTRLTVL.

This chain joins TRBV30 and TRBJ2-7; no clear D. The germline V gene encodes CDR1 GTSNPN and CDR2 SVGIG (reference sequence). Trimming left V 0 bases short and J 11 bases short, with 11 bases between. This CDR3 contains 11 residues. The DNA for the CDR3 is TGTGCCTGGAGTGTAGGCGGAGTTAAGTACTTC. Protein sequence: CAWSVGGVKYF.

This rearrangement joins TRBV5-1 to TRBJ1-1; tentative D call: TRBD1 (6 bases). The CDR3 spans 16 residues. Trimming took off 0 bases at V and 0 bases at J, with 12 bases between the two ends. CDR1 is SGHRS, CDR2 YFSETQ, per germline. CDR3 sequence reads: CASSLAGAGMNTEAFF. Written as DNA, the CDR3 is TGCGCCAGCAGCTTGGCGGGGGCAGGGATGAACACTGAAGCTTTCTTT.

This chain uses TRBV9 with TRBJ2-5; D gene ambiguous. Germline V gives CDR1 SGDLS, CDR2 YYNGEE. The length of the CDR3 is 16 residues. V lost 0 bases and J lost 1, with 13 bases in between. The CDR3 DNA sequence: TGTGCCAGCAGCGTAGGGATAACCCCTTCCCAAGAGACCCAGTACTTC. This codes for CASSVGITPSQETQYF.

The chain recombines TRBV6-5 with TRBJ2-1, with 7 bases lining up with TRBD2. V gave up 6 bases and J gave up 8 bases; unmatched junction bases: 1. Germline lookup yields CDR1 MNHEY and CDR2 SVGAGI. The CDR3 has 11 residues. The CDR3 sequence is CASSREDEQFF. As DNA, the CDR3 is TGTGCCAGCAGCCGGGAGGATGAGCAGTTCTTC.

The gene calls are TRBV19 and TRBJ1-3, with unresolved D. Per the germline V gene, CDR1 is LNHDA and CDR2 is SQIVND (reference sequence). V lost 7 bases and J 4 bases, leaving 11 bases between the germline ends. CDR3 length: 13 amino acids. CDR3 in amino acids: CASKNQAGNTIYF. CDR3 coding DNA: TGTGCCAGTAAGAATCAGGCGGGAAACACCATATATTTT. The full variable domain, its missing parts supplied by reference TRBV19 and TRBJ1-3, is DGGITQSPKYLFRKEGQNVTLSCEQNLNHDAMYWYRQDPGQGLRLIYYSQIVNDFQKGDIAEGYSVSREKKESFPLTVTSAQKNPTAFYLCASKNQAGNTIYFGEGSWLTVV.

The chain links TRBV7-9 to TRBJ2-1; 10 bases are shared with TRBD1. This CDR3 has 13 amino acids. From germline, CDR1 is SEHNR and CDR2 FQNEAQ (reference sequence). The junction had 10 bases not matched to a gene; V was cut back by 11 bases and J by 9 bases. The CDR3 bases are TGTGCCGGCTCCGGGACAGGGGCGGGTGAGCAGTTCTTC. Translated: CAGSGTGAGEQFF. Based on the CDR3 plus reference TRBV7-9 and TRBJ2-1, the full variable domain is DTGVSQNPRHKITKRGQNVTFRCDPISEHNRLYWYRQTLGQGPEFLTYFQNEAQLEKSRLLSDRFSAERPKGSFSTLEIQRTEQGDSAMYLCAGSGTGAGEQFFGPGTRLTVL.

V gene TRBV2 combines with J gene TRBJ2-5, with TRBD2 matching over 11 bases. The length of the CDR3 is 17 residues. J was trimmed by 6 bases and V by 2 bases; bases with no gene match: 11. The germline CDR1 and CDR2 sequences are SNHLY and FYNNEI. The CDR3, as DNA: TGTGCCAGCAGTGAATGGCTAGCGGGAGGTCGAAGGAAGACCCAGTACTTC. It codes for CASSEWLAGGRRKTQYF. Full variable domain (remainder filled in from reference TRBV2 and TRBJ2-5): EPEVTQTPSHQVTQMGQEVILRCVPISNHLYFYWYRQILGQKVEFLVSFYNNEISEKSEIFDDQFSVERPDGSNFTLKIRSTKLEDSAMYFCASSEWLAGGRRKTQYFGPGTRLLVL.